This section outlines one T cell receptor (beta chain) sequence together with its context. Its target is unknown. The data derive from a study of early T cells in non-severe SARS-CoV-2 infection. Study-level points and caveats: VDJdb matches were skewed toward anti-spike CD8 T cell responses.

As part of library construction, unique molecular identifiers were attached to individual cDNA molecules. TCRdb used MiXCR to reprocess the 5' RACE reads, holding one entry per CDR3 protein. The table includes about 68,000 distinct CDR3 sequences, 11% detected once. The germline V and J ends were trimmed by 5 bases and 7 bases, with 12 bases remaining between them. This CDR3 contains 13 residues. Germline V CDR1 and CDR2: SGHAT, FQNNGV. Sequenced input: whole blood. The rearrangement joins TRBV11-2 to TRBJ2-1, with a tentative D call TRBD1 (6 bases). The receptor's source is an adult who was a healthcare worker with PCR-confirmed SARS-CoV-2 infection or an uninfected control (not recorded which). CDR3 bases: TGTGCCAGCAGCCTCGGACAGATGAATGAGCAGTTCTTC. Translated: CASSLGQMNEQFF. Full variable domain (missing parts from reference TRBV11-2 and TRBJ2-1): EAGVAQSPRYKIIEKRQSVAFWCNPISGHATLYWYQQILGQGPKLLIQFQNNGVVDDSQLPKDRFSAERLKGVDSTLKIQPAKLEDSAVYLCASSLGQMNEQFFGPGTRLTVL.